This T cell receptor (beta chain) was obtained from a study of cytomegalovirus exposure and HLA in healthy donors. Study as a whole: When 398 donors were genotyped, approximately 81% of them were found to fall in the Caucasian-associated ancestry cluster. Regarding the study as a whole: Some segments of the V type, notably TRBV6-2 and TRBV6-3, were excluded as indistinguishable. Serostatus for CMV was the only available immune exposure information.

The CDR3 extends over 15 amino acids. Between the trimmed V and J ends, which lost 1 base and 8 bases, there was a span of 12 bases. CDR1 and CDR2 from the germline V gene are LNHNV and YYDKDF (reference sequence). PCR involved 60 Vbeta and 13 Jbeta primers. In the study's own analysis: There were some 87 million unique TCR beta chains by a later count, and approximately 11 million of them were shared. Generated by immunoSEQ multiplex PCR, the TCRdb table keeps only in-frame clones and is missing some. That table is the source of V, J and clone size, and D and trimming were worked out from the DNA. The repertoire holds over 150,000 clones, with about four fifths as singletons. About this clone: Its antigen is as yet unknown.

J is TRBJ1-6 and V is TRBV15, with a possible D match to TRBD1 (5 bases). The TCR originated in a woman aged 45 to 65 in good health and CMV-seropositive. Sequencing used PBMCs. The CDR3 sequence: CATSRGPGGDSPLHF. Here the CDR3 DNA reads TGTGCCACCAGCAGAGGTCCCGGAGGGGATTCACCCCTCCACTTT. Full variable domain (outside the CDR3, taken from reference TRBV15 and TRBJ1-6): DAMVIQNPRYQVTQFGKPVTLSCSQTLNHNVMYWYQQKSSQAPKLLFHYYDKDFNNEADTPDNFQSRRPNTSFCFLDIRSPGLGDTAMYLCATSRGPGGDSPLHFGNGTRLTVT.